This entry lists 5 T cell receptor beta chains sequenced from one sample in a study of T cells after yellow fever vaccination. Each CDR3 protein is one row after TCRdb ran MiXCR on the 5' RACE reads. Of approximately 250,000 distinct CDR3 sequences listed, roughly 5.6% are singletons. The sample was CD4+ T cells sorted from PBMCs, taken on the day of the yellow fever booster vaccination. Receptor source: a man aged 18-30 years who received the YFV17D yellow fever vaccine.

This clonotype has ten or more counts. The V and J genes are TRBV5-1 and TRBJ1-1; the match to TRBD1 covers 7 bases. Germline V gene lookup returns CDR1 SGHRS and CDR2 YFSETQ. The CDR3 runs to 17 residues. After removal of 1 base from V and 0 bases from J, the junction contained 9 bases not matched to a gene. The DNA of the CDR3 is TGCGCCAGCAGCTTGTGGGGCCCGGGACAGTTGAACACTGAAGCTTTCTTT. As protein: CASSLWGPGQLNTEAFF.

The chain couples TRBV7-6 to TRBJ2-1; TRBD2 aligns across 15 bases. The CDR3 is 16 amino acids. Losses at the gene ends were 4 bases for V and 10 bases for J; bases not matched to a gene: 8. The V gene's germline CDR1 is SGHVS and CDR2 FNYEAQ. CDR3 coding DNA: TGTGCCAGCAGCTCCATCCCGGGACTAGCGGGGGGCGAGCAGTTCTTC. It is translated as CASSSIPGLAGGEQFF. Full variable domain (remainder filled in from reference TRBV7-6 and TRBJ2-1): GAGVSQSPRYKVTKRGQDVALRCDPISGHVSLYWYRQALGQGPEFLTYFNYEAQQDKSGLPNDRFSAERPEGSISTLTIQRTEQRDSAMYRCASSSIPGLAGGEQFFGPGTRLTVL.

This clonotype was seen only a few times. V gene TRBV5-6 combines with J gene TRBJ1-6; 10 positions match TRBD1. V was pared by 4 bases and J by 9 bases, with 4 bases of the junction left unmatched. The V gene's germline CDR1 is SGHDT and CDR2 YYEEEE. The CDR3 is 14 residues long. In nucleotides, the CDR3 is TGTGCCAGCAGCGCGGGGACAGGGGCTTCACCCCTCCACTTT. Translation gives CASSAGTGASPLHF. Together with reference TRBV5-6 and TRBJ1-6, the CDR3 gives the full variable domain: DAGVTQSPTHLIKTRGQQVTLRCSPKSGHDTVSWYQQALGQGPQFIFQYYEEEERQRGNFPDRFSGHQFPNYSSELNVNALLLGDSALYLCASSAGTGASPLHFGNGTRLTVT.

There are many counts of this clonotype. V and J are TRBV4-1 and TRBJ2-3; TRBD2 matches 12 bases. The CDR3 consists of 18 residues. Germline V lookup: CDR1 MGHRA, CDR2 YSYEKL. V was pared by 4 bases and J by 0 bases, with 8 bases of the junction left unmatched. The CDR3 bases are TGCGCCAGCAGCCCCAGGACTAGCGGGGACTCTAGCACAGATACGCAGTATTTT. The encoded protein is CASSPRTSGDSSTDTQYF.

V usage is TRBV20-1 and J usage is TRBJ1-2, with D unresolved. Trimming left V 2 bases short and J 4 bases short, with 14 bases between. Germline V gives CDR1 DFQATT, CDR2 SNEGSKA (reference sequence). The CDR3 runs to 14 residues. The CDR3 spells CSARSSGALYGYTF. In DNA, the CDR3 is TGCAGTGCTAGAAGTTCGGGCGCGCTCTATGGCTACACCTTC.